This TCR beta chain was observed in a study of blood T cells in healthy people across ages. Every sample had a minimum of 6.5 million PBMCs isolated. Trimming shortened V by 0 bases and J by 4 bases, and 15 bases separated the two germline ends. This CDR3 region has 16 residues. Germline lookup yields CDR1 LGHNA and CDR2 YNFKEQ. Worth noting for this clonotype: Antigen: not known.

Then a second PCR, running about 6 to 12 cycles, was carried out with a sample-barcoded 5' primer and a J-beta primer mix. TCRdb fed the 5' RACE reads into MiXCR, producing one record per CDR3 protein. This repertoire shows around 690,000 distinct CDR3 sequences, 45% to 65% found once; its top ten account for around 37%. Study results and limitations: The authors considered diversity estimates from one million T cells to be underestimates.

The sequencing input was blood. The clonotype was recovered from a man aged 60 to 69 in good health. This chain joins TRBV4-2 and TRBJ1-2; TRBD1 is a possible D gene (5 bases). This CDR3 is CASSQELRGSTYGYTF. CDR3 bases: TGTGCCAGCAGCCAAGAACTAAGGGGCTCTACCTATGGCTACACCTTC.